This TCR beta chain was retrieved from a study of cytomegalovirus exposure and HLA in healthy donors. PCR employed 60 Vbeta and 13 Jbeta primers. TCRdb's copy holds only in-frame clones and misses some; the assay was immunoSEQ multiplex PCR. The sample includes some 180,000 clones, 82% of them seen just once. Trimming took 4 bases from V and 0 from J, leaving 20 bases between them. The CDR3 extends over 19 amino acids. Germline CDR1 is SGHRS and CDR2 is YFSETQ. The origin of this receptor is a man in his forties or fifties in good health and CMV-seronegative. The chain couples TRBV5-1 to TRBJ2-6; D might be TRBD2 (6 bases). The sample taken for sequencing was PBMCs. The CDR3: CASSNGGYSESSGANVLTF. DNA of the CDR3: TGCGCCAGCAGCAACGGAGGGTATAGCGAGAGCTCTGGGGCCAACGTCCTGACTTTC.